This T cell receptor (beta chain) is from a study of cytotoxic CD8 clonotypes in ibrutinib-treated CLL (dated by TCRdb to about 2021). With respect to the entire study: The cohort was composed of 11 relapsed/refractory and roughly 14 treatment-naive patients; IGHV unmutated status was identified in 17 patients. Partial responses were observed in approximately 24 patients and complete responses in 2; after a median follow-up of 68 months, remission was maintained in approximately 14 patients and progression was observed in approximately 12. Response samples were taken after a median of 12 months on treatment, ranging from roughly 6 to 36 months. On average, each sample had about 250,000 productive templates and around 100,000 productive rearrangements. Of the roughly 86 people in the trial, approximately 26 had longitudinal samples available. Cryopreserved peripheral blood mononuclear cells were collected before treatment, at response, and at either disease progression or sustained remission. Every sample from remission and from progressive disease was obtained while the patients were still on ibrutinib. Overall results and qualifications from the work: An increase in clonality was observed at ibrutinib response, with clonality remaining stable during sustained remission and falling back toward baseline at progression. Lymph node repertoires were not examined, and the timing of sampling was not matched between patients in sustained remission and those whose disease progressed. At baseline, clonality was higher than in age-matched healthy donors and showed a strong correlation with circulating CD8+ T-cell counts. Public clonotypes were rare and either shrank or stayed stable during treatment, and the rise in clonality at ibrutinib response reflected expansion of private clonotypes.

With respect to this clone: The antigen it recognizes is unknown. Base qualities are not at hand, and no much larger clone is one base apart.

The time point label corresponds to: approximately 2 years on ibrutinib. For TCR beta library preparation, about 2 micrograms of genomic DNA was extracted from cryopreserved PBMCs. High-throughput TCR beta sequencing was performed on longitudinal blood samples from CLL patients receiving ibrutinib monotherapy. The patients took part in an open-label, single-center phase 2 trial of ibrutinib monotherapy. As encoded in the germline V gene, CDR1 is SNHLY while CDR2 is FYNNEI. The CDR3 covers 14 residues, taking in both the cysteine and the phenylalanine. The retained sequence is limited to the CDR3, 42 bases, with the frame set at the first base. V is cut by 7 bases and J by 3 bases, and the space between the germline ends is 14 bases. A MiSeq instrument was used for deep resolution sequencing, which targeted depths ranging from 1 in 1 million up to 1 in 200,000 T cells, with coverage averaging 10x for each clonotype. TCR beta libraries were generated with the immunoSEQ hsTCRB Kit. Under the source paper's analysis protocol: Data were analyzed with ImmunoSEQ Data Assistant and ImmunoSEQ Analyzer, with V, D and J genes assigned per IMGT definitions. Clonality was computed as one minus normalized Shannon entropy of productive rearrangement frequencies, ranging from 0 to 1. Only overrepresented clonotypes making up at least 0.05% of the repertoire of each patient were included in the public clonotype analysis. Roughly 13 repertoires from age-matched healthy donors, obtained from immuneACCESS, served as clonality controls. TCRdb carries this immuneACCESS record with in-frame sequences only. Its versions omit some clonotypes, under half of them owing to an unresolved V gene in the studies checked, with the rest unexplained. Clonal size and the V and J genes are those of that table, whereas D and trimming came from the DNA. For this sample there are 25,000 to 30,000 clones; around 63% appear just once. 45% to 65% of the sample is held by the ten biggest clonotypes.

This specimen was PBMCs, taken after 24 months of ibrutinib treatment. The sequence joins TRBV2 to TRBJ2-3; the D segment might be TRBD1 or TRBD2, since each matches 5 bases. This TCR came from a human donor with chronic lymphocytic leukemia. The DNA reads TGTGCCAGCAAGTTAGGCGAGGGGACAGATACGCAGTATTTT. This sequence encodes CASKLGEGTDTQYF.